This T cell receptor beta chain was recorded in a study of identical twins. This clonotype occurred a few times. The CDR3 sequence is 14 residues long. Germline V gene data show CDR1 as KGHDR and CDR2 as SFDVKD. Trimming took 9 bases from V and 1 from J; bases not matched to a gene: 0. TCRdb re-analysed the 5' RACE reads in MiXCR, keeping a single row per CDR3 protein. Of some 760,000 distinct CDR3 sequences listed, around a sixth are singletons. The sample also formed part of further work on T cells expressing NK-cell markers.

The genes are TRBV24-1 and TRBJ2-2; 11 nucleotides align to TRBD2. What was sequenced was PBMCs. The TCR comes from a woman younger than 30 in good health. The chain's CDR3 is CATGTSGNTGELFF. CDR3 nucleotides: TGTGCCACCGGGACTAGCGGGAACACCGGGGAGCTGTTTTTT.